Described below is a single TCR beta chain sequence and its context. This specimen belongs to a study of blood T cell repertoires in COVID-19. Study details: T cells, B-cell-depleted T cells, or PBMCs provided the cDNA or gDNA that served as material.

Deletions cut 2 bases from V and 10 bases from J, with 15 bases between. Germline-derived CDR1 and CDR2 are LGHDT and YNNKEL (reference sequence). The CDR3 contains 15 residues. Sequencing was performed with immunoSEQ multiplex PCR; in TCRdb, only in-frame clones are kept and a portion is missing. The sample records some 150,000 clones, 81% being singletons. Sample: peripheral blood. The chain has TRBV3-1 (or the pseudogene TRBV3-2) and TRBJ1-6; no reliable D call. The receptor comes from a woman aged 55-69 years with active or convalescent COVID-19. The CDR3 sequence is CASSQLEEGRSPLHF. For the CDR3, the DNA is TGTGCCAGCAGCCAATTGGAGGAAGGGAGATCACCCCTCCACTTT.